This T cell receptor beta chain was sequenced in a study of shared clonotypes between healthy human individuals (TCRdb year 2020). Concerning the study at large: The cohort comprised a couple of women and a few men aged 18 to 49 years. Per donor, three plates each were used for CD4 naive and CD4 memory, two for CD8 naive, and one for CD8 memory. To estimate repertoire size and how much clonotypes are shared between individuals, the study performed deep sequencing of blood TCR repertoires from roughly five healthy adults. To increase sequencing depth and limit assay-specific biases, TCR repertoire library preparation and sequencing were carried out by different laboratories using diverse techniques. Per donor, leukapheresis produced somewhere between about 0.94 and 9.5 billion PBMCs. The full study reports these points: The small number of donors limited the genetic and exposure-history diversity represented. Rarefaction of sorted-subset datasets indicated incomplete sequencing despite the large sequencing depth. Compared with non-shared clonotypes, the clonotypes found in all four sorted-subset donors had higher generation probabilities. Naive subsets generally had larger estimated clonotype richness than memory subsets did. Only blood was sampled, and tissue TCR repertoires likely differ from those in blood. About 5% of naive CD4, more than 3% of naive CD8, about 2.4% of memory CD4, and 0.4% of memory CD8 clonotypes were shared across a handful of donors. Pairwise subsampling led to the expectation that sequencing depth would affect the degree of clonotype sharing among donors.

Points on this clone: Its antigen target is currently unknown. Base qualities are not recorded, but no much larger clone differs from it by a single base.

Healthy HIV-negative adults with no recently reported acute infections or vaccinations were included as donors. Every donor was a Caucasian adult residing in Nashville, Tennessee, USA. CD4+ T cells were enriched by magnetic negative selection, after which naive cells were positively selected on CD45RA and the negative fraction was taken as the memory subset. After blood collection by leukapheresis, PBMCs were isolated using Ficoll-Histopaque density gradient centrifugation and then cryopreserved in the vapor phase of liquid nitrogen. Purity and quantity of every magnetically sorted T cell population were checked by analytical flow cytometry. Genomic DNA was isolated from every sorted fraction and measured by UV absorbance on a Nanodrop 2000c. Using the deep immunoSEQ assay, multiplex PCR amplified TCR CDR3 regions from genomic DNA. Extracted genomic DNA from each cell subset was distributed evenly across all wells of several immunoSEQ 96-well plates, and each plate was treated as a replicate. For sorted subsets, about 200 ng genomic DNA, equal to 30,000 or so T cell genomes, was loaded into each replicate PCR. The purified libraries were quantified using a Qubit 3.0 fluorometer, sized with a Bioanalyzer 2100, and then quantified again using the KAPA Library Quantification kit. A separate single-read 150-cycle Illumina NextSeq 550 flow cell was used to sequence each immunoSEQ 96-well plate. Processing in the source paper ran as follows. Because only junctional sequences without quality scores were contained in the immunoSEQ output, filtering matching that applied to full-length reads could not be performed. To assign V/J genes and CDR3, sequences were annotated against IMGT germline references using PyIR, a Python wrapper for IgBLAST v1.9. Reads were removed for weak V/J assignments (E-value above 1e-6), missing CDR3, stop codons, out-of-frame junctions, or ambiguous translated residues. V3J clonotypes were defined as sequences sharing an identical inferred V gene, J gene, and CDR3 amino acid sequence. Percentage overlap between repertoires was calculated by dividing the number of shared unique clonotypes by the size of the smaller repertoire. RTK rarefaction, the Chao1 estimator, and Recon v2.1 estimates of unobserved clonotypes were used to assess repertoire richness. Generation probabilities for all TCRbeta clonotypes obtained by the gDNA method from several donors were computed using OLGA. TCRdb holds this immuneACCESS table with in-frame rearrangements only. Some clones are missing; in checked studies, unresolved V genes explain under half, and the rest has no known cause. V, J and clone size were drawn from that table, and D and trimming were deduced from the DNA. The sample table lists approximately 2.5 million clones, 93% of them with a count of one. Clones ranked in the top ten supply more than 0.35% of the sample.

The sequence was collected from a man between 18 and 29 years old in good health. Some clones in this sample may be carry-over from other donors' samples. The sequenced material came from naive CD4+ T cells from PBMCs. The cell subset or site label for this specimen denotes: CD45RA+ positively selected.

The CDR3 has the sequence CASSIQGTTEAFF. The nucleotides read TGTGCCAGCAGTATACAGGGTACCACTGAAGCTTTCTTT. This sequence uses TRBV6-6 and TRBJ1-1; TRBD1 could be the D gene, as 6 bases match. The CDR3 runs 13 amino acids, cysteine and phenylalanine included. The CDR3 DNA has 39 bases and is translated from base 1. In the germline V gene (reference sequence), CDR1 corresponds to MNHNY and CDR2 to SVGAGI. V is pared back by 5 bases and J by 4 bases, with 11 bases lying between the germline termini.